This T cell receptor beta chain was recorded in a study of shared clonotypes between healthy human individuals. The run depth of the assay was deep. Each subset's genomic DNA was split evenly across several immunoSEQ plates. Repertoires were generated with immunoSEQ multiplex PCR, while TCRdb's copy carries only in-frame clones and drops some. The sample has about 1.5 million clones; 95% to 99% are singletons. With 8 bases clipped from V and 5 bases from J, the junction kept 13 bases outside the gene matches. Germline V lookup: CDR1 SGHRS, CDR2 YFSETQ. The CDR3 sequence is 16 residues long. The chain recombines TRBV5-1 with TRBJ2-2, with 9 bases fitting TRBD2. This clonotype was sampled from a man younger than 40 in good health. Material for sequencing was naive CD4+ T cells sorted from blood. Specified subset: CD45RA+ positively selected. The CDR3 bases are TGCGCCAGTCTGCCGAGCGCGGGAGGGGGAACCGGGGAGCTGTTTTTT. Protein product: CASLPSAGGGTGELFF.